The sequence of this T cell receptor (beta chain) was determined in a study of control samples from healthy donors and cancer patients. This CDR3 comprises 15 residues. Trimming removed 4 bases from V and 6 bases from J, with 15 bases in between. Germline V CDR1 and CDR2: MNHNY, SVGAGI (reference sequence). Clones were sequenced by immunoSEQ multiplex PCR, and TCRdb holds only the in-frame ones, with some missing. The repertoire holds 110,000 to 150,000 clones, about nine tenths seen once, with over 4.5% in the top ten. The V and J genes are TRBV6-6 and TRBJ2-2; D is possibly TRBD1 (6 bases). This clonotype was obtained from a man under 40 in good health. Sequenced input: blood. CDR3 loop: CASSFPTQGSGELFF. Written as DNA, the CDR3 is TGTGCCAGCAGTTTCCCGACCCAGGGGTCCGGGGAGCTGTTTTTT.